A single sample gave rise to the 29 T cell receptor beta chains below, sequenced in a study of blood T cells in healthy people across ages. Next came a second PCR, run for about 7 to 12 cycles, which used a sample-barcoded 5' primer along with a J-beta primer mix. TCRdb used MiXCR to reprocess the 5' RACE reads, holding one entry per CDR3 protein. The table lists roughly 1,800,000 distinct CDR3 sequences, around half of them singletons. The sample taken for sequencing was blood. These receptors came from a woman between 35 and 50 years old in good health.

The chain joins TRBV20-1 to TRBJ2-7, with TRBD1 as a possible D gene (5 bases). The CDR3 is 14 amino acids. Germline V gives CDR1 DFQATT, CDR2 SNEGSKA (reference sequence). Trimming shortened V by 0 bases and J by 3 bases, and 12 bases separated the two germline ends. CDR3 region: CSARDYQGNYEQYF. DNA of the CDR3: TGCAGTGCTAGAGATTACCAGGGAAACTACGAGCAGTACTTC.

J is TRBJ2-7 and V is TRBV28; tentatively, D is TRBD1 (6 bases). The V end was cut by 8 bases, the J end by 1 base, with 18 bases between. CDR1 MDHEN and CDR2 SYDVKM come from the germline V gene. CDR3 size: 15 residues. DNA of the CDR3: TGTGCCAGCGCTCGGCCGACAGGCCAATCCTACGAGCAGTACTTC. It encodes CASARPTGQSYEQYF.

Here the CDR3 DNA reads TGCAGTGCCAGACCACCGGAAAGTCATACGCAGTATTTT. Amino acids: CSARPPESHTQYF. The chain uses TRBV20-1 and TRBJ2-3; D is uncertain. CDR1 is DFQATT and CDR2 is SNEGSKA in the germline V gene (reference sequence). This CDR3 is 13 amino acids long. Between the trimmed V and J ends, which lost 6 bases and 7 bases, there was a span of 17 bases.

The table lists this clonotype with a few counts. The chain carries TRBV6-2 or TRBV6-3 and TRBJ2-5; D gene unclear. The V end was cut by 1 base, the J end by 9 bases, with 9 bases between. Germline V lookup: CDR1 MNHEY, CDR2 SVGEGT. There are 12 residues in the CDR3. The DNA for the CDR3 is TGTGCCAGCAGTTACTACCTATCAGCCCAGTACTTC. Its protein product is CASSYYLSAQYF.

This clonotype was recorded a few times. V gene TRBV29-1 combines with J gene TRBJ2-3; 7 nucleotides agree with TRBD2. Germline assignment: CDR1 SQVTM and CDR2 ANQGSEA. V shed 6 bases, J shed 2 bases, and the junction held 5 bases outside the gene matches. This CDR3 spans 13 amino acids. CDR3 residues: CSVAGTITDTQYF. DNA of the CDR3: TGCAGCGTAGCCGGGACTATCACAGATACGCAGTATTTT.

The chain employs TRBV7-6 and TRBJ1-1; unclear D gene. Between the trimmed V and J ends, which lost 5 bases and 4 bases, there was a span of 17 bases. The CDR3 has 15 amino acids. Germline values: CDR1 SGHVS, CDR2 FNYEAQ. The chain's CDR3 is CASSHTRLRVTEAFF. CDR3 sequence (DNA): TGTGCCAGCAGCCACACCCGGTTGAGGGTCACTGAAGCTTTCTTT.

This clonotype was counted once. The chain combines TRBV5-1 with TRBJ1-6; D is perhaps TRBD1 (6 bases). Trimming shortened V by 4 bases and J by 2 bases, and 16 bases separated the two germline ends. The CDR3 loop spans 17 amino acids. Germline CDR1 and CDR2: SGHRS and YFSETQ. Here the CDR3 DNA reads TGCGCCAGCAGCCCCCTTTCCGGGGGCACCTATAATTCACCCCTCCACTTT. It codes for CASSPLSGGTYNSPLHF.

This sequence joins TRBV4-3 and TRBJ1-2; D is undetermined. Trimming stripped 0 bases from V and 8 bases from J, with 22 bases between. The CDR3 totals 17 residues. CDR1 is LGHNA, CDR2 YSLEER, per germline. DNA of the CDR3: TGCGCCAGCAGCCAAGAAGGAGGGTCCACCGAGTTGGGCGGCTACACCTTC. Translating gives CASSQEGGSTELGGYTF.

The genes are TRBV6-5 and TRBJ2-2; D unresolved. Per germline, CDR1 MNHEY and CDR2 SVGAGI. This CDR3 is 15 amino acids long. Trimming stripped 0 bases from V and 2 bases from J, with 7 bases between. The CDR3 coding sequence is TGTGCCAGCAGTTACTCGAGGACCAACACCGGGGAGCTGTTTTTT. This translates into CASSYSRTNTGELFF.

In DNA, the CDR3 is TGTGCCAGCAGTTTATACACGGGGACCAATCAGCCCCAGCATTTT. This codes for CASSLYTGTNQPQHF. This chain connects TRBV27 to TRBJ1-5; D perhaps matches TRBD1 (5 bases). CDR3 length equals 15 residues. Trimming removed 1 base from V and 3 bases from J, with 10 bases in between. The germline CDR1 and CDR2 sequences are MNHEY and SMNVEV (reference sequence).

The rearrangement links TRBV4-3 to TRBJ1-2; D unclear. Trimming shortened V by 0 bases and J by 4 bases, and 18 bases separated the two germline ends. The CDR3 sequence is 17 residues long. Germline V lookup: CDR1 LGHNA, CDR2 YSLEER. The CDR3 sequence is CASSQDGVGSASYGYTF. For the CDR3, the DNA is TGCGCCAGCAGCCAAGACGGCGTGGGATCAGCTAGCTATGGCTACACCTTC.

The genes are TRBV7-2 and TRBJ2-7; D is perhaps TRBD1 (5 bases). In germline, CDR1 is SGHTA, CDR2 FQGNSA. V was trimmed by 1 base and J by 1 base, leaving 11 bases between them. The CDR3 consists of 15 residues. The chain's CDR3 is CASSLDYRKSYEQYF. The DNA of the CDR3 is TGTGCCAGCAGCTTAGACTACAGGAAATCCTACGAGCAGTACTTC.

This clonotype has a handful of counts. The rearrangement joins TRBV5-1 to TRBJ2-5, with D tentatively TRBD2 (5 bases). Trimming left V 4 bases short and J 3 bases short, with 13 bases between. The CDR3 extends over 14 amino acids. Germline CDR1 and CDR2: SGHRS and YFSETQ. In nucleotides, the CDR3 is TGCGCCAGCAGCGGTGGGAGAGAAAAAGAGACCCAGTACTTC. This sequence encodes CASSGGREKETQYF.

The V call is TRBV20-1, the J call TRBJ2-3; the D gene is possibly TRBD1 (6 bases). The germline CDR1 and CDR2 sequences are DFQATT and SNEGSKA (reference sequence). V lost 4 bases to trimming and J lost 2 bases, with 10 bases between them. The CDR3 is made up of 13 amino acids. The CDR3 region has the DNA TGCAGTGCTAACAGGGACCTCACAGATACGCAGTATTTT. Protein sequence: CSANRDLTDTQYF.

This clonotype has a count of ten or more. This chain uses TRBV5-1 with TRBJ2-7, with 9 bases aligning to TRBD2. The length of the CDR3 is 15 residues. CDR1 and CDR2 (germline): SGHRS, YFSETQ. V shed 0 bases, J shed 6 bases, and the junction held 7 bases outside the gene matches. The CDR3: CASSLDGTSSVEQYF. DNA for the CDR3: TGCGCCAGCAGCTTGGATGGGACTAGCTCTGTCGAGCAGTACTTC.

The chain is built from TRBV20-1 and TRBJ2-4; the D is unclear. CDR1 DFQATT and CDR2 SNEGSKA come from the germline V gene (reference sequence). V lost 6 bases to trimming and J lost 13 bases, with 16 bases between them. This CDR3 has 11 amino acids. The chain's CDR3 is CSAKAWGNQYF. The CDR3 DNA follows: TGCAGTGCCAAAGCGTGGGGTAACCAGTACTTC.

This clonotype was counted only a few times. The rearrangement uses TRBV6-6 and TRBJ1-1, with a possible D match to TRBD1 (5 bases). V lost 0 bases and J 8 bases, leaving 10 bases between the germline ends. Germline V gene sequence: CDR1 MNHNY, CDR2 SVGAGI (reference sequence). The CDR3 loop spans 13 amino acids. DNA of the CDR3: TGTGCCAGCAGTTACTCGGGGGGACGGGAAGCTTTCTTT. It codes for CASSYSGGREAFF.

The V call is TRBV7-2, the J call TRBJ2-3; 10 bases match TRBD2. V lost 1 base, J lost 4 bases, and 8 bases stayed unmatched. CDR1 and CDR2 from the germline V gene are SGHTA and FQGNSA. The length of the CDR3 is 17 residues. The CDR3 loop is CASSLGQRGGVADTQYF. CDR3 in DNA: TGTGCCAGCAGCTTAGGGCAGCGGGGGGGCGTCGCAGATACGCAGTATTTT.

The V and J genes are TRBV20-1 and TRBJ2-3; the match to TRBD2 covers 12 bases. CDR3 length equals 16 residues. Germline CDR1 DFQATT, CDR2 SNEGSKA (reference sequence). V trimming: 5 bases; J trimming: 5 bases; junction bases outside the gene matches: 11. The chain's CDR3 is CSASPSTSGSRDTQYF. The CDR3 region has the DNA TGCAGTGCTTCCCCCTCGACTAGCGGGAGTCGAGATACGCAGTATTTT.

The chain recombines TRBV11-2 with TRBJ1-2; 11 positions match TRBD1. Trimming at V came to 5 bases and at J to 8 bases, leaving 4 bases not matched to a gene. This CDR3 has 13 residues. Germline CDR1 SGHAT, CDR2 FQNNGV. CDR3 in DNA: TGTGCCAGCAGCCGGACAGGGGGCTGGGGCTACACCTTC. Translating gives CASSRTGGWGYTF.

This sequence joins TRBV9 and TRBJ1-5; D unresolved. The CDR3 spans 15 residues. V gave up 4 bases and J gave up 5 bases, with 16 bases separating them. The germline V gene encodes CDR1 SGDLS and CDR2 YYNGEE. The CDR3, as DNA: TGTGCCAGCAGCCCCGCGCCGGCCCCGGATCAGCCCCAGCATTTT. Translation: CASSPAPAPDQPQHF.

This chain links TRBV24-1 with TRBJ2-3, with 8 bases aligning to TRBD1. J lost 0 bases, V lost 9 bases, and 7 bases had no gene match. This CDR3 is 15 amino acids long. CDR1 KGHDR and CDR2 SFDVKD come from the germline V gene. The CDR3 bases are TGTGCCACCGGGGAACAGGGGGGTAGCACAGATACGCAGTATTTT. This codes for CATGEQGGSTDTQYF.

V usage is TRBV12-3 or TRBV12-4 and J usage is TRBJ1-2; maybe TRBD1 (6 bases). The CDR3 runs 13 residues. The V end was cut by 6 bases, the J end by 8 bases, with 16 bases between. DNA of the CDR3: TGTGCCAGCAGCTCCGGGGGCTGGGAAGGCTACACCTTC. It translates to CASSSGGWEGYTF.

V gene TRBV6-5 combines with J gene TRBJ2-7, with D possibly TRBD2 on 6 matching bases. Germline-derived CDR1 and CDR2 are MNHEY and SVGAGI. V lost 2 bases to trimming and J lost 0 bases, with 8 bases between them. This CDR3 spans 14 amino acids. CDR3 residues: CASSYGEASYEQYF. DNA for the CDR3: TGTGCCAGCAGTTACGGGGAGGCCTCCTACGAGCAGTACTTC.

The DNA for the CDR3 is TGCAGTGCTAGTATAACCGGGACAGCAAATGGCTACACCTTC. This gives the protein CSASITGTANGYTF. The genes are TRBV20-1 and TRBJ1-2, with 7 bases matching TRBD1. The germline gives CDR1 DFQATT, CDR2 SNEGSKA (reference sequence). This CDR3 has 14 residues. J was trimmed by 6 bases and V by 3 bases; bases with no gene match: 10.

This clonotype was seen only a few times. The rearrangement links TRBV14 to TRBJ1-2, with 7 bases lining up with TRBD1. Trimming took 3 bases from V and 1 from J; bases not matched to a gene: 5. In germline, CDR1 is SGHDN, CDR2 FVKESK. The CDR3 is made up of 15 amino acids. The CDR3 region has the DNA TGTGCCAGCAGCCACAAGGCAGGGGGTAACTATGGCTACACCTTC. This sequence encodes CASSHKAGGNYGYTF.

The CDR3 protein is CSASKGQAKETQYF. The CDR3 DNA sequence: TGCAGTGCTAGTAAGGGACAGGCAAAAGAGACCCAGTACTTC. The gene calls are TRBV20-1 and TRBJ2-5, with 8 bases fitting TRBD1. Germline CDR1 DFQATT, CDR2 SNEGSKA (reference sequence). CDR3 size: 14 residues. Unmatched junction bases numbered 6, after V lost 3 bases and J lost 3 bases.

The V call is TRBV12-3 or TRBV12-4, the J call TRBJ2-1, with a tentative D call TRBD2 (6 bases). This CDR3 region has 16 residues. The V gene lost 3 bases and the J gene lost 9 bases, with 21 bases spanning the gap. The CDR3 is CASSFGAGTGAGEQFF. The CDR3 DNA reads TGTGCCAGCAGTTTCGGGGCGGGGACTGGAGCGGGTGAGCAGTTCTTC.

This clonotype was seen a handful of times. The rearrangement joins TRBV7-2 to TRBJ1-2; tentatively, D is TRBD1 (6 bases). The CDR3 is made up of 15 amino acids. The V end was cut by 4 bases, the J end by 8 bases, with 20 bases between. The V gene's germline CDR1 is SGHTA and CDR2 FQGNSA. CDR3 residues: CASSSPRTEQRGYTF. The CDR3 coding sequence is TGTGCCAGCAGCTCTCCCCGGACAGAACAACGAGGCTACACCTTC. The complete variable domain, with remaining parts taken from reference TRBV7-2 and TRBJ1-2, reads GAGVSQSPSNKVTEKGKDVELRCDPISGHTALYWYRQSLGQGLEFLIYFQGNSAPDKSGLPSDRFSAERTGGSVSTLTIQRTQQEDSAVYLCASSSPRTEQRGYTFGSGTRLTVV.